This T cell receptor beta chain was obtained from a study of blood T cell repertoires in COVID-19. Looking at the study overall: Samples representing acute and convalescent COVID-19 were sourced from the United States, Italy and Spain. From T cells, B-cell-depleted T cells, or PBMCs came the material, which was cDNA or gDNA.

Germline V CDR1 and CDR2: SGHRS, YFSETQ. V lost 1 base and J lost 0; bases outside the gene matches: 10. The CDR3 is made up of 18 amino acids. In the original processing: Estimates of nucleated cell counts were drawn from the amplification of reference gene primers. Clones were sequenced by immunoSEQ multiplex PCR, and TCRdb holds only the in-frame ones, with some missing. That table is the source of V, J and clone size, and D and trimming were worked out from the DNA. The sample carries 200,000 or so clones, 82% recorded once. This clone was found a few times. The sequenced material came from peripheral blood. This receptor was obtained from a woman aged 25 to 39 with acute or convalescent COVID-19. This rearrangement joins TRBV5-1 to TRBJ2-1, with 7 bases fitting TRBD2. DNA for the CDR3: TGCGCCAGCAGCTTGTGGGCTAGCGGACACGGCTCCTACAATGAGCAGTTCTTC. Residues: CASSLWASGHGSYNEQFF.